The entry that follows covers one T cell receptor (beta chain) sequence. Its cognate antigen has yet to be identified. No per-base quality is available; no much larger clone lies one base away. This specimen comes from a study of T cell changes during pregnancy in multiple sclerosis (dated by TCRdb to the late 2010s). Background on the whole study: The study examined how the T cell repertoire changed over the course of pregnancy in women with multiple sclerosis.

Libraries were constructed by the immunoSEQ multiplex PCR assay. TCRdb retrieved this table from immuneACCESS and kept in-frame rearrangements only. Not all clones are present; in checked studies, unresolved V genes account for under half, and no reason is known for the remainder. Here the sample has 50,000 to 65,000 clones; approximately 90% occur a single time. The ten largest make up more than 2% of the sample. Sample: peripheral blood, taken in the first trimester of pregnancy. The TCR sequence derives from a female donor in good health, enrolled as a control in a pregnancy study.

CDR3 reads: CASMNRIGGQETQYF. The DNA sequence is as follows: TGCGCCAGCATGAATCGGATCGGGGGGCAAGAGACCCAGTACTTC. The sequence is built from TRBV5-1 and TRBJ2-5; 7 of the junction bases match TRBD2. Ends trimmed: V by 6 bases, J by 2 bases; bases unmatched to a gene: 10. The CDR1 and CDR2 encoded by the germline V gene are SGHRS and YFSETQ. The CDR3 spans 15 residues, from the cysteine through the phenylalanine. Only the CDR3 part of the read is kept: 45 bases, read in frame from the first base.